The next 8 T cell receptor beta chains were all read from a single sample in a study of beta chain features in type 1 diabetes. Overall study results and limits: Type 1 diabetes patients showed a moderate but significant shortening of TCRB CDR3s in all four CD4+ subsets.

Sequenced material consisted of expressed TCRB transcripts (all of the isolated RNA was reverse transcribed). Produced via immunoSEQ multiplex PCR; TCRdb's table is partial and in-frame only. Of about 170,000 clones listed, roughly 8% are singletons. No antigen has been identified for these receptors. Sequenced sample: central memory CD4+ T cells from blood. The receptor source for this set is a man between 18 and 35 years old with type 1 diabetes.

This clone has only a few counts. For the CDR3, the DNA is TGTGCCAGCAGAACAGGGACCGATAATTCACCCCTCCACTTT. It yields the protein CASRTGTDNSPLHF. The chain links TRBV9 to TRBJ1-6, with TRBD1 as a possible D gene (6 bases). V lost 5 bases and J lost 5, with 11 bases in between. This CDR3 spans 14 amino acids. CDR1 is SGDLS, CDR2 YYNGEE, per germline. The whole variable domain, filled in from reference TRBV9 and TRBJ1-6, reads DSGVTQTPKHLITATGQRVTLRCSPRSGDLSVYWYQQSLDQGLQFLIQYYNGEERAKGNILERFSAQQFPDLHSELNLSSLELGDSALYFCASRTGTDNSPLHFGNGTRLTVT.

The CDR3 protein is CASSHASGDYEQYF. In DNA, the CDR3 is TGCGCCAGCAGCCATGCTAGCGGAGACTACGAGCAGTACTTC. This chain uses TRBV4-3 with TRBJ2-7, with 7 bases aligning to TRBD2. This CDR3 spans 14 amino acids. Trimming at V came to 3 bases and at J to 3 bases, leaving 5 bases not matched to a gene. Germline CDR1 reads LGHNA; CDR2 reads YSLEER.

For the CDR3, the DNA is TGTGCCAGCACGGGAAGCACAGATACGCAGTATTTT. Translation gives CASTGSTDTQYF. The chain uses TRBV28 and TRBJ2-3; tentative D call: TRBD2 (5 bases). This CDR3 is built from 12 residues. Trimming removed 7 bases at V and 0 bases at J, with 5 bases between. Looked up from germline, CDR1 is MDHEN and CDR2 is SYDVKM.

The V call is TRBV2, the J call TRBJ1-6, with D possibly TRBD1 on 5 matching bases. Germline V gene sequence: CDR1 SNHLY, CDR2 FYNNEI. CDR3 size: 14 residues. Deletions cut 3 bases from V and 8 bases from J, with 11 bases between. The DNA of the CDR3 is TGTGCCAGCAGTGAGTCAGGGCTGTATTCACCCCTCCACTTT. This sequence encodes CASSESGLYSPLHF.

The chain joins TRBV7-9 to TRBJ2-5; TRBD1 matches at 8 bases. This CDR3 comprises 16 residues. CDR1 SEHNR and CDR2 FQNEAQ come from the germline V gene (reference sequence). V lost 1 base to trimming and J lost 5 bases; unmatched junction nucleotides: 9. CDR3 in DNA: TGTGCCAGCAGCTTAGACGGACAGGGAGGTGCGGAGACCCAGTACTTC. This translates into CASSLDGQGGAETQYF.

The chain links TRBV28 to TRBJ1-5; tentatively, D is TRBD1 (5 bases). This CDR3 comprises 16 residues. CDR1 and CDR2 (germline): MDHEN, SYDVKM. V was clipped by 8 bases and J by 3 bases, with 20 bases between them. The CDR3 nucleotides are TGTGCCAGCCGAGTGTTCGACAGCGACGCCAATCAGCCCCAGCATTTT. Amino acids: CASRVFDSDANQPQHF.

This clone has more than one count but fewer than ten. J is TRBJ1-2 and V is TRBV2; 7 bases are a match to TRBD1. CDR1 SNHLY and CDR2 FYNNEI come from the germline V gene. This CDR3 has 15 amino acids. With 9 bases clipped from V and 3 bases from J, the junction kept 13 bases outside the gene matches. CDR3 sequence (DNA): TGTGCCAGTAGGCTAGGGGACAGTGCCTACTATGGCTACACCTTC. This gives the protein CASRLGDSAYYGYTF.

This clone showed up just a few times. The rearrangement joins TRBV5-1 to TRBJ2-1; TRBD2 is a possible D gene (5 bases). Deletions cut 1 base from V and 9 bases from J, with 14 bases between. Germline V gene data show CDR1 as SGHRS and CDR2 as YFSETQ. The CDR3 is made up of 14 amino acids. CDR3 in amino acids: CASSLNDGDGEQFF. CDR3 nucleotides: TGCGCCAGCAGCTTGAACGACGGGGATGGTGAGCAGTTCTTC. Full variable domain (missing parts from reference TRBV5-1 and TRBJ2-1): KAGVTQTPRYLIKTRGQQVTLSCSPISGHRSVSWYQQTPGQGLQFLFEYFSETQRNKGNFPGRFSGRQFSNSRSEMNVSTLELGDSALYLCASSLNDGDGEQFFGPGTRLTVL.